These 16 T cell receptor beta chains originate from one sample sequenced in a study of PD-1 blockade in mismatch repair-deficient tumors. Sequenced by immunoSEQ multiplex PCR; TCRdb stores in-frame clones only, minus some. The sample holds 35,000 to 45,000 clones, 85% seen once. The specimen was peripheral blood, collected roughly 76 weeks after starting pembrolizumab. The source is an adult with mismatch repair-deficient cancer.

The gene calls are TRBV25-1 and TRBJ2-1; 11 nucleotides align to TRBD2. Germline CDR1 is MGHDK and CDR2 is SYGVNS. V was clipped by 8 bases and J by 5 bases; unmatched bases: 5. The CDR3 loop spans 14 amino acids. CDR3 in DNA: TGTGCCAGCGAACTAGCGGGAGTCAACAATGAGCAGTTCTTC. This gives the protein CASELAGVNNEQFF.

The gene calls are TRBV2 and TRBJ2-3, with unresolved D. CDR1 is SNHLY, CDR2 FYNNEI, per germline. With 8 bases removed from V and 0 bases from J, the gap between germline ends came to 6 bases. The CDR3 has 12 amino acids. CDR3 sequence reads: CASEPSTDTQYF. The DNA of the CDR3 is TGTGCCAGCGAGCCAAGCACAGATACGCAGTATTTT.

The chain is built from TRBV19 and TRBJ1-4; no reliable D call. Germline CDR1 is LNHDA and CDR2 is SQIVND (reference sequence). V was shortened by 4 bases and J by 0 bases, with 12 bases between the two germline ends. This CDR3 comprises 16 residues. Written as DNA, the CDR3 is TGTGCCAGTAGTAGTACGAGGTCTACAACTAATGAAAAACTGTTTTTT. Translating gives CASSSTRSTTNEKLFF.

J is TRBJ2-1 and V is TRBV7-8; D possibly corresponds to TRBD2 (6 bases). This CDR3 contains 14 residues. Germline CDR1 SGHVS, CDR2 FQNEAQ. V was shortened by 0 bases and J by 3 bases, with 6 bases between the two germline ends. The CDR3 loop is CASSLAEGYNEQFF. The CDR3, as DNA: TGTGCCAGCAGCTTAGCGGAGGGCTACAATGAGCAGTTCTTC.

The CDR3 DNA is TGCGCCAGCAGCTTGGAGGGTCACTCTGGAAACACCATATATTTT. This encodes CASSLEGHSGNTIYF. The chain is built from TRBV5-1 and TRBJ1-3, with D unclear. CDR3 length: 15 amino acids. Trimming stripped 0 bases from V and 0 bases from J, with 7 bases between. Germline V lookup: CDR1 SGHRS, CDR2 YFSETQ.

As concerns this clone: In the same sample, other DNA sequences code for this CDR3. J is TRBJ1-5 and V is TRBV19, with 9 bases that match TRBD1. There are 15 residues in the CDR3. The germline V gene has CDR1 LNHDA and CDR2 SQIVND (reference sequence). Trimming took 1 base from V and 7 from J; bases not matched to a gene: 5. CDR3 loop: CASSIVQGANQPQHF. The CDR3 nucleotides are TGTGCCAGTAGTATAGTACAGGGGGCTAACCAGCCCCAGCATTTT.

CDR3 sequence reads: CASSFDLREQYF. CDR3 DNA: TGTGCCAGCAGCTTCGACCTACGCGAGCAGTACTTC. The rearrangement uses TRBV7-8 and TRBJ2-7; D gene unclear. Trimming left V 3 bases short and J 6 bases short, with 9 bases between. CDR3 length equals 12 residues. Germline CDR1 and CDR2: SGHVS and FQNEAQ.

The V and J genes are TRBV27 and TRBJ1-5; D is ambiguous. Germline CDR1 and CDR2: MNHEY and SMNVEV (reference sequence). With 0 bases removed from V and 8 bases from J, the gap between germline ends came to 11 bases. CDR3 length: 14 amino acids. The CDR3 here is CASSLSPPGEPQHF. In DNA, the CDR3 is TGTGCCAGCAGTTTATCGCCCCCGGGTGAGCCCCAGCATTTT.

This chain connects TRBV6-5 to TRBJ2-7, with 9 bases that match TRBD2. CDR1 is MNHEY and CDR2 is SVGAGI in the germline V gene. This CDR3 region has 13 residues. J lost 2 bases, V lost 5 bases, and 1 base had no gene match. The CDR3 coding sequence is TGTGCCAGCAGTCTAGCGGGGCCCTACGAGCAGTACTTC. It encodes CASSLAGPYEQYF.

V is TRBV7-2 and J is TRBJ2-1, with a possible D match to TRBD2 (5 bases). Trimming cost V 5 bases and J 8 bases, with 13 bases left between them. The CDR3 is 13 residues long. The germline gives CDR1 SGHTA, CDR2 FQGNSA. CDR3 coding DNA: TGTGCCAGCAGCCCGGGCGCAGCGGATGAGCAGTTCTTC. This codes for CASSPGAADEQFF. The full variable domain, rest sourced from reference TRBV7-2 and TRBJ2-1, is GAGVSQSPSNKVTEKGKDVELRCDPISGHTALYWYRQSLGQGLEFLIYFQGNSAPDKSGLPSDRFSAERTGGSVSTLTIQRTQQEDSAVYLCASSPGAADEQFFGPGTRLTVL.

The chain joins TRBV6-1 to TRBJ1-2, with D unresolved. V dropped 2 bases and J dropped 0 bases, with 7 bases sitting between them. This CDR3 contains 14 residues. Germline CDR1 MNHNS, CDR2 SASEGT. CDR3 in amino acids: CASSESRTNYGYTF. Written as DNA, the CDR3 is TGTGCCAGCAGTGAAAGTAGGACTAACTATGGCTACACCTTC.

The chain couples TRBV11-1 to TRBJ2-1; 9 nucleotides match TRBD2. The CDR3 has 18 amino acids. Germline CDR1 is SGHAT and CDR2 is FQDESV (reference sequence). The J segment lost 6 bases and the V segment lost 5 bases, leaving 17 bases of the junction unmatched. CDR3 nucleotide sequence: TGTGCCAGCAGCCCCGAGCTAGCGGGAACGGGTGGGAGCAATGAGCAGTTCTTC. It is translated as CASSPELAGTGGSNEQFF.

The chain is built from TRBV25-1 and TRBJ2-7, with D possibly being TRBD1 (6 bases). This CDR3 spans 15 amino acids. Germline values: CDR1 MGHDK, CDR2 SYGVNS. Between the trimmed V and J ends, which lost 3 bases and 4 bases, there was a span of 16 bases. CDR3 in amino acids: CASSESGAISYEQYF. CDR3 nucleotides: TGTGCCAGCAGTGAGTCAGGGGCGATTTCTTACGAGCAGTACTTC.

In DNA, the CDR3 is TGTGCCAGCGGAGCAGACGCATCCTCTGGAAACACCATATATTTT. It codes for CASGADASSGNTIYF. The chain links TRBV28 to TRBJ1-3; D gene ambiguous. The germline V and J ends were trimmed by 8 bases and 0 bases, with 14 bases remaining between them. The CDR3 spans 15 residues. The germline CDR1 and CDR2 sequences are MDHEN and SYDVKM.

The chain joins TRBV9 to TRBJ1-4; unclear D gene. Germline V gene lookup returns CDR1 SGDLS and CDR2 YYNGEE. The CDR3 is 16 amino acids. Trimming took 0 bases from V and 4 from J, leaving 13 bases between them. DNA for the CDR3: TGTGCCAGCAGCGTAGACGATGGAGGAAATAATGAAAAACTGTTTTTT. Translated, it gives CASSVDDGGNNEKLFF.

The chain is built from TRBV5-1 and TRBJ2-3; perhaps TRBD2 as D (6 bases). Between the trimmed V and J ends, which lost 4 bases and 0 bases, there was a span of 12 bases. This CDR3 is 15 amino acids long. Per the germline V gene, CDR1 is SGHRS and CDR2 is YFSETQ. The CDR3 nucleotides read TGCGCCAGCAGCGCTGGACTACCTAGCACAGATACGCAGTATTTT. Encoded protein: CASSAGLPSTDTQYF. The full variable domain, rest sourced from reference TRBV5-1 and TRBJ2-3, is KAGVTQTPRYLIKTRGQQVTLSCSPISGHRSVSWYQQTPGQGLQFLFEYFSETQRNKGNFPGRFSGRQFSNSRSEMNVSTLELGDSALYLCASSAGLPSTDTQYFGPGTRLTVL.